Listed here are 10 T cell receptor beta chains from one sample, sequenced in a study of shared clonotypes between healthy human individuals. TCRdb keeps only in-frame clones here, not all; method: immunoSEQ multiplex PCR. The sample consists of around 2,000,000 clones, about 94% of them appearing once. The naive CD8 fraction comprised CD45RO-negative cells positively selected for CCR7 and excluded terminally differentiated effector memory CD45RA+ cells. The sample comprised naive CD8+ T cells sorted from blood. All receptors come from a man aged 18 to 30 in good health.

The chain recombines TRBV5-1 with TRBJ2-1; 9 positions match TRBD2. This CDR3 is 15 amino acids long. Trimming at V came to 4 bases and at J to 4 bases, leaving 6 bases not matched to a gene. CDR1 SGHRS and CDR2 YFSETQ come from the germline V gene. The CDR3 reads CASSGGGRGYNEQFF. CDR3 DNA: TGCGCCAGCAGCGGGGGCGGGAGGGGTTACAATGAGCAGTTCTTC.

This chain links TRBV5-6 with TRBJ1-2; D unresolved. Germline V gives CDR1 SGHDT, CDR2 YYEEEE. The CDR3 runs to 15 residues. The V and J ends lost 4 bases and 2 bases respectively, with 15 bases between them. CDR3 coding DNA: TGTGCCAGCAGCGGCTCAGGAACCCGAAACTATGGCTACACCTTC. Translation: CASSGSGTRNYGYTF.

The V and J genes are TRBV4-3 and TRBJ2-2, with a possible D match to TRBD2 (5 bases). Trimming shortened V by 0 bases and J by 5 bases, and 16 bases separated the two germline ends. The CDR3 covers 17 residues. Germline assignment: CDR1 LGHNA and CDR2 YSLEER. The CDR3 is CASSQDTAASGTGELFF. CDR3 DNA sequence: TGCGCCAGCAGCCAAGATACGGCGGCCTCGGGGACCGGGGAGCTGTTTTTT.

The rearrangement joins TRBV19 to TRBJ2-7, with TRBD1 identical over 8 bases. CDR1 is LNHDA and CDR2 is SQIVND in the germline V gene (reference sequence). The CDR3 is made up of 15 amino acids. V dropped 2 bases and J dropped 4; count of bases not matched to a gene: 7. CDR3 DNA: TGTGCCAGTAGTATATGGGACAGGAAAGGGTACGAGCAGTACTTC. Translating it yields CASSIWDRKGYEQYF.

This chain uses TRBV27 with TRBJ2-5; 9 nucleotides agree with TRBD1. V dropped 3 bases and J dropped 6; count of bases not matched to a gene: 11. This CDR3 contains 16 residues. Germline-derived CDR1 and CDR2 are MNHEY and SMNVEV (reference sequence). The CDR3 sequence is CASSLLGQGEAQTQYF. CDR3 sequence (DNA): TGTGCCAGCAGTTTGTTGGGACAGGGCGAGGCTCAGACCCAGTACTTC.

V usage is TRBV6-5 and J usage is TRBJ2-1; no clear D gene. Germline values: CDR1 MNHEY, CDR2 SVGAGI. Trimming stripped 5 bases from V and 7 bases from J, with 12 bases between. The CDR3 runs 13 residues. The CDR3 nucleotides are TGTGCCAGCAGTACAACGGTTAAGAATGAGCAGTTCTTC. Its translation: CASSTTVKNEQFF.

This clone was observed a handful of times. The chain has TRBV19 and TRBJ1-5; D remains unclear. The CDR3 runs 16 residues. Germline V gives CDR1 LNHDA, CDR2 SQIVND (reference sequence). V gave up 5 bases and J gave up 6 bases, with 20 bases separating them. Here the CDR3 reads CASSSLEGQIGQPQHF. CDR3 bases: TGTGCCAGTAGTTCCTTGGAAGGGCAAATCGGTCAGCCCCAGCATTTT.

Only one count was recorded for this clone. The chain uses TRBV4-1 and TRBJ2-7; D is unresolved. The CDR3 runs 14 residues. The V end lost 0 bases, the J end lost 1 base, and 7 bases lay between the germline ends. Germline V CDR1 and CDR2: MGHRA, YSYEKL. This CDR3 reads CASSQEVASYEQYF. The CDR3 nucleotides are TGCGCCAGCAGCCAAGAAGTAGCTTCCTACGAGCAGTACTTC.

V gene TRBV4-3 combines with J gene TRBJ2-1; 11 bases fit TRBD2. Germline V gene sequence: CDR1 LGHNA, CDR2 YSLEER. The CDR3 is made up of 15 amino acids. The V and J ends lost 1 base and 6 bases, in that order; junction bases with no gene match: 2. CDR3 loop: CASSQVTSGINEQFF. For the CDR3, the DNA is TGCGCCAGCAGCCAAGTGACTAGCGGGATCAATGAGCAGTTCTTC.

This sequence joins TRBV7-2 and TRBJ2-7; TRBD1 agrees at 7 bases. The germline CDR1 and CDR2 sequences are SGHTA and FQGNSA. The CDR3 covers 16 residues. V trimming: 5 bases; J trimming: 2 bases; junction bases outside the gene matches: 12. The CDR3 DNA reads TGTGCCAGCAGCCCCGGCGGCAGGGGGTCCCCCTACGAGCAGTACTTC. Translating it yields CASSPGGRGSPYEQYF.